The clone carrying this TCR beta chain has a count of ten or more. Its antigen remains unidentified. Germline lookup yields CDR1 DFQATT and CDR2 SNEGSKA (reference sequence). The CDR3 runs to 13 residues. Trimming removed 3 bases at V and 7 bases at J, with 13 bases between. The data derive from a study of early T cells in non-severe SARS-CoV-2 infection. Overall study context: Sequencing targeted bulk RNA from unsorted whole blood, leaving chains unpaired. Study observations and caveats: The matching step, a VDJdb search, favored anti-spike CD8 responses and missed private and CD4 specificities.

Unique molecular identifier tags were affixed to discrete cDNA molecules. One entry per CDR3 protein results from TCRdb running MiXCR on the 5' RACE reads. The data hold about 52,000 distinct CDR3 sequences, with roughly 6.5% observed a single time. The sample taken for sequencing was whole blood. The TCR originated in an adult who was a healthcare worker with PCR-confirmed SARS-CoV-2 infection or an uninfected control (not recorded which). This chain connects TRBV20-1 to TRBJ2-4, with a tentative D call TRBD2 (5 bases). The CDR3 DNA reads TGCAGTGCTAGGAGGGTACGTGGCAACATTCAGTACTTC. This sequence encodes CSARRVRGNIQYF.